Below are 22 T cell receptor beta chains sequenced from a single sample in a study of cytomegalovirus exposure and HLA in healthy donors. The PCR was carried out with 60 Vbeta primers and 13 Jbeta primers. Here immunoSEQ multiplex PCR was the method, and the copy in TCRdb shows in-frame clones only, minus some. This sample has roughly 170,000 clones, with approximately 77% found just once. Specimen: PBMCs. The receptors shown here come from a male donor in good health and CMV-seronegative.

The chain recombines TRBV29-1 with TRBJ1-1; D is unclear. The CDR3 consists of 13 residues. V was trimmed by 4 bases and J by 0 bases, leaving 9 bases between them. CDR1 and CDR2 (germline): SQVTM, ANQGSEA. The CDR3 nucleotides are TGCAGCGTTGGAGGTCGGATGAACACTGAAGCTTTCTTT. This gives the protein CSVGGRMNTEAFF.

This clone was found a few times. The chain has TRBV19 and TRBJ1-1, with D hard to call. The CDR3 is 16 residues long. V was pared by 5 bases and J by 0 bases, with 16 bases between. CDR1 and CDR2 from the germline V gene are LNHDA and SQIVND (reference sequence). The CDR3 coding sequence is TGTGCCAGTAGTTTACAGTTGGCCCTAATGAACACTGAAGCTTTCTTT. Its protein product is CASSLQLALMNTEAFF.

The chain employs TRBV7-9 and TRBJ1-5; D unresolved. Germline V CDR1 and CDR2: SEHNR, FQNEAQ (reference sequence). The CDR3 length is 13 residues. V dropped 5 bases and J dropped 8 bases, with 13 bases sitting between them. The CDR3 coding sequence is TGTGCCAGCAGCCGTGAGAGAGCGGAGCCCCAGCATTTT. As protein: CASSRERAEPQHF.

The CDR3 DNA reads TGTGCCAGCAGCTTAGGCAGGGAAAACACCATATATTTT. This encodes CASSLGRENTIYF. V usage is TRBV5-4 and J usage is TRBJ1-3; a weak D match, TRBD1 (5 bases). There are 13 residues in the CDR3. Germline CDR1 reads SGHNT; CDR2 reads YYREEE (reference sequence). Trimming cost V 2 bases and J 6 bases, with 9 bases left between them.

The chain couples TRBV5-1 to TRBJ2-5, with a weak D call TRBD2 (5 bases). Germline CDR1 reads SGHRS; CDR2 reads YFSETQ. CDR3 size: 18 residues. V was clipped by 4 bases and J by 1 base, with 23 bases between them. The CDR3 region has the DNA TGCGCCAGCAGCCCGATCGGATCCCGGCTAGCCACCCAAGAGACCCAGTACTTC. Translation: CASSPIGSRLATQETQYF.

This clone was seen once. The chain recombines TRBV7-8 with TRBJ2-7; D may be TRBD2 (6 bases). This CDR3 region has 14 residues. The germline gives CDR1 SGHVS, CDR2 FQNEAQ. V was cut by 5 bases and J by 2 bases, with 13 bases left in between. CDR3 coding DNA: TGTGCCAGCAGCCCGGGACTTATGGCCTACGAGCAGTACTTC. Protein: CASSPGLMAYEQYF.

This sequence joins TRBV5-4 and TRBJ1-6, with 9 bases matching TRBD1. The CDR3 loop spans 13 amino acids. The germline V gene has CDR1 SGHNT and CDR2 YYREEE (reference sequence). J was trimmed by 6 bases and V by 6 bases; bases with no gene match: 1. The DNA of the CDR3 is TGTGCCAGCACGGACAGGGGTAATTCACCCCTCCACTTT. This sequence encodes CASTDRGNSPLHF.

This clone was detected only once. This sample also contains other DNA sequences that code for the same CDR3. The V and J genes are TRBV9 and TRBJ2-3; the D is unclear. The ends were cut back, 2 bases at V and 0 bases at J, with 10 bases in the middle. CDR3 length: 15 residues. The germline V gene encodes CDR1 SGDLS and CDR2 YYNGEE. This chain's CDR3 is CASSVAGFSTDTQYF. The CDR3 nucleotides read TGTGCCAGCAGCGTGGCAGGATTCAGCACAGATACGCAGTATTTT.

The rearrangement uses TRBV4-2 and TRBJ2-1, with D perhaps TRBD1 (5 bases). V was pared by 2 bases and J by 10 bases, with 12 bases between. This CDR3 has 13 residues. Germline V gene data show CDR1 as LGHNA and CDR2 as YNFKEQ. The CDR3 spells CASSQYRSMEQFF. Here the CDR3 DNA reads TGTGCCAGCAGCCAATACAGGAGTATGGAGCAGTTCTTC.

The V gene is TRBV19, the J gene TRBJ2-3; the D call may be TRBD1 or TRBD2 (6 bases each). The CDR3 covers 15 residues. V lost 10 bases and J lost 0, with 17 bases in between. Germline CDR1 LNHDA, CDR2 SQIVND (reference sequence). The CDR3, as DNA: TGTGCCACTAGGGGGGACTTTCCTAGCACAGATACGCAGTATTTT. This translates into CATRGDFPSTDTQYF.

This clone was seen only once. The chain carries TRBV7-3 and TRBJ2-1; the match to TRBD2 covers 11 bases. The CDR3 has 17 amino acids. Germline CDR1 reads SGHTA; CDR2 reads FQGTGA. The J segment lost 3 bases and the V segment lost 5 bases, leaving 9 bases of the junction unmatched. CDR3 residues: CASSPATGTSGYNEQFF. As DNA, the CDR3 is TGTGCCAGCAGCCCCGCCACCGGGACTAGCGGCTACAATGAGCAGTTCTTC.

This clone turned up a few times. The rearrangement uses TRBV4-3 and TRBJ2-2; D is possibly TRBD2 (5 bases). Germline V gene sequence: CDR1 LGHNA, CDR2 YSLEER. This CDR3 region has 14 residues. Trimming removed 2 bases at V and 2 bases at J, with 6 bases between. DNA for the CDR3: TGCGCCAGCAGCCAACTAGCTAACACCGGGGAGCTGTTTTTT. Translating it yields CASSQLANTGELFF.

CDR3 coding DNA: TGTGCCAGCTCACTTCCGGGACAGGGGTCCTACGAGCAGTACTTC. It specifies CASSLPGQGSYEQYF. The gene calls are TRBV18 and TRBJ2-7; 10 bases agree with TRBD1. Trimming at V came to 4 bases and at J to 1 base, leaving 4 bases not matched to a gene. The CDR3 is 15 amino acids. Per the germline V gene, CDR1 is KGHSH and CDR2 is LQKENI.

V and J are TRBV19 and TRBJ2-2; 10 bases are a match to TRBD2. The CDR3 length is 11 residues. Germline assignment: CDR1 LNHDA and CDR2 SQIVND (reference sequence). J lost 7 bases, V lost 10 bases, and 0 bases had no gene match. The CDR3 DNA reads TGTGCCACTAGCGGGGGCGGGGAGCTGTTTTTT. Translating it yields CATSGGGELFF.

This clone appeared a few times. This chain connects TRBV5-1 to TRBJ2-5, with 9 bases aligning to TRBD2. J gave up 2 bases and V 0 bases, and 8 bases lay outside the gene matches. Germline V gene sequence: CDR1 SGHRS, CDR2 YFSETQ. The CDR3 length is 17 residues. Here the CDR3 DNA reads TGCGCCAGCAGCTTGGGGCAGCGGGGGGCACCTCAAGAGACCCAGTACTTC. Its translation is CASSLGQRGAPQETQYF.

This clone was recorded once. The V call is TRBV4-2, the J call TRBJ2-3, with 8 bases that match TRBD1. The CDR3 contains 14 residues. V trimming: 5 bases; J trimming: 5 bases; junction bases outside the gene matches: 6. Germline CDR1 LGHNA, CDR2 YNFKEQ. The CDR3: CASSNTGTGDTQYF. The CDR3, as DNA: TGTGCCAGCAGCAACACCGGGACAGGAGATACGCAGTATTTT.

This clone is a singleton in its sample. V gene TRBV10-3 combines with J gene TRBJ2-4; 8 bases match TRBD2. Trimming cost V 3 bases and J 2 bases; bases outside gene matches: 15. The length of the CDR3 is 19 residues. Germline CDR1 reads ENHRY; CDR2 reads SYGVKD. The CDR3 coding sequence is TGTGCCATCAGTGAAGACTATGGCGGGGGGTCAGGGTCCAAAAACATTCAGTACTTC. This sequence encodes CAISEDYGGGSGSKNIQYF.

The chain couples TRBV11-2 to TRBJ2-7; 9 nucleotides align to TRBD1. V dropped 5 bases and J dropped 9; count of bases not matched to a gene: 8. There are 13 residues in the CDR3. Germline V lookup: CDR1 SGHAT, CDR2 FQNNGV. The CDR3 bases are TGTGCCAGCAGCACAACAGGGGGCGGGGGGCAGTACTTC. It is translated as CASSTTGGGGQYF.

The CDR3 sequence is CASSPLGQQNTEAFF. CDR3 in DNA: TGTGCCAGCTCACCACTGGGACAGCAGAACACTGAAGCTTTCTTT. The gene calls are TRBV18 and TRBJ1-1; 7 bases line up with TRBD1. The CDR3 consists of 15 residues. V was pared by 1 base and J by 1 base, with 3 bases of the junction left unmatched. CDR1 and CDR2 from the germline V gene are KGHSH and LQKENI.

The CDR3 coding sequence is TGTGCCAGCAGCGTAACTTCTGGGGGCTACTCTGGAAACACCATATATTTT. Its translation: CASSVTSGGYSGNTIYF. The V call is TRBV9, the J call TRBJ1-3; weak D call: TRBD1 (6 bases). Germline V gene sequence: CDR1 SGDLS, CDR2 YYNGEE. This CDR3 has 17 amino acids. V was clipped by 1 base and J by 0 bases, with 14 bases between them.

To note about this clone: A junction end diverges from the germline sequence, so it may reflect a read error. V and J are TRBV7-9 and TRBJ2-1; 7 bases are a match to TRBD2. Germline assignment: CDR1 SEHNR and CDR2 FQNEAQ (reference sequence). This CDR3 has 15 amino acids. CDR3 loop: CSSSLSGAPYNETFF. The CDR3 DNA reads TGTTCCAGCAGCCTGAGCGGGGCCCCCTACAATGAGACTTTCTTC.

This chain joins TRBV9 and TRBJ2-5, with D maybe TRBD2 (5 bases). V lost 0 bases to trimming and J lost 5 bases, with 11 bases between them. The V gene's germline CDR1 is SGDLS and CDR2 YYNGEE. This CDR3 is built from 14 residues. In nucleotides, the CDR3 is TGTGCCAGCAGCGTAGCGGTGGGCGGGGAGACCCAGTACTTC. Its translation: CASSVAVGGETQYF.